This passage covers 25 T cell receptor beta chains from one sample sequenced in a study of cytomegalovirus exposure and HLA in healthy donors. The PCR made use of 60 Vbeta and 13 Jbeta primers. This table comes from immunoSEQ multiplex PCR, and its TCRdb copy is limited to in-frame clones, with some not included. The profile covers roughly 200,000 clones, with roughly 80% appearing a single time and approximately 2.5% taken by the ten largest. Material: PBMCs. The receptors were gathered from a man in his sixties in good health and CMV-seronegative.

This clone has more than one count but fewer than ten. This chain joins TRBV7-3 and TRBJ2-1; possibly TRBD1 for D (5 bases). Deletions cut 5 bases from V and 2 bases from J, with 16 bases between. This CDR3 has 16 residues. CDR1 is SGHTA, CDR2 FQGTGA, per germline. The CDR3, as DNA: TGTGCCAGCAGCCTCCACTCAGGGCCCCCCTACAATGAGCAGTTCTTC. Its translation: CASSLHSGPPYNEQFF. Filled out from reference TRBV7-3 and TRBJ2-1, the complete variable domain reads GAGVSQTPSNKVTEKGKYVELRCDPISGHTALYWYRQSLGQGPEFLIYFQGTGAADDSGLPNDRFFAVRPEGSVSTLKIQRTERGDSAVYLCASSLHSGPPYNEQFFGPGTRLTVL.

The chain joins TRBV28 to TRBJ1-2, with a possible D match to TRBD1 (6 bases). Germline CDR1 MDHEN, CDR2 SYDVKM. This CDR3 spans 13 amino acids. V lost 8 bases and J lost 4, with 14 bases in between. This CDR3 reads CASLHRASYGYTF. As DNA, the CDR3 is TGTGCCAGCCTCCACAGGGCAAGCTATGGCTACACCTTC.

V is TRBV4-2 and J is TRBJ2-5, with 11 bases aligning to TRBD1. The DNA end is a closer match to TRBJ2-7, so the J assignment may be wrong. The CDR3 contains 15 residues. Germline CDR1 reads LGHNA; CDR2 reads YNFKEQ. CDR3 amino acids: CASSQVGQGVYEQYF. DNA of the CDR3: TGTGCCAGCAGCCAAGTGGGACAGGGGGTATACGAGCAGTACTTC.

The rearrangement joins TRBV6-1 to TRBJ1-1; no definite D call. CDR3 size: 12 residues. V gave up 3 bases and J gave up 14 bases, with 16 bases separating them. Germline CDR1 is MNHNS and CDR2 is SASEGT. CDR3 DNA: TGTGCCAGCAGTGATTACATCGAGACGGGGTTCTTT. The encoded protein is CASSDYIETGFF.

The chain employs TRBV29-1 and TRBJ2-1, with TRBD1 matching over 9 bases. Germline V CDR1 and CDR2: SQVTM, ANQGSEA. With 4 bases clipped from V and 1 base from J, the junction kept 2 bases outside the gene matches. The CDR3 is made up of 14 amino acids. The chain's CDR3 is CSVVGTGSYNEQFF. In DNA form, the CDR3 reads TGCAGCGTTGTAGGGACAGGGTCCTACAATGAGCAGTTCTTC.

V and J are TRBV5-1 and TRBJ2-7; 8 bases fit TRBD1. The V gene end was trimmed by 5 bases and the J gene end by 3 bases; junction bases not matched to a gene: 13. The germline V gene has CDR1 SGHRS and CDR2 YFSETQ. This CDR3 has 16 amino acids. The CDR3 DNA reads TGCGCCAGCAGGGAAACTCCGGACAGGGTTTACTACGAGCAGTACTTC. Protein: CASRETPDRVYYEQYF. The whole variable domain, remainder taken from reference TRBV5-1 and TRBJ2-7, is KAGVTQTPRYLIKTRGQQVTLSCSPISGHRSVSWYQQTPGQGLQFLFEYFSETQRNKGNFPGRFSGRQFSNSRSEMNVSTLELGDSALYLCASRETPDRVYYEQYFGPGTRLTVT.

This clone was recorded once. The chain carries TRBV2 and TRBJ2-7; D perhaps matches TRBD2 (6 bases). Germline V lookup: CDR1 SNHLY, CDR2 FYNNEI. V shed 4 bases and J shed 5 bases, with 12 bases lying between them. The CDR3 spans 13 residues. CDR3 coding DNA: TGTGCCAGCAGTGTTACGGGAGTCAACGAGCAGTACTTC. The encoded protein is CASSVTGVNEQYF.

As to this clone: Compared with germline, one end of the junction differs, possibly owing to a read error. The V gene is TRBV15, the J gene TRBJ1-5; D unresolved. This CDR3 contains 16 residues. Germline CDR1 reads LNHNV; CDR2 reads YYDKDF (reference sequence). CDR3 nucleotides: TGTGCCACCAGCAGAGGGGGAGGGAATAGCAATCAGCCCCAGAATTTT. Translating gives CATSRGGGNSNQPQNF.

The rearrangement uses TRBV11-2 and TRBJ2-7; 10 bases align to TRBD2. The V and J ends lost 4 bases and 2 bases, in that order; junction bases with no gene match: 2. The CDR3 sequence is 14 residues long. Germline-derived CDR1 and CDR2 are SGHAT and FQNNGV. In nucleotides, the CDR3 is TGTGCCAGCAGCTCCACTAGCGGGGCCTACGAGCAGTACTTC. Amino acid sequence: CASSSTSGAYEQYF.

V usage is TRBV6-6 and J usage is TRBJ1-2; 8 bases are shared with TRBD1. With 6 bases clipped from V and 11 bases from J, the junction kept 8 bases outside the gene matches. This CDR3 spans 12 amino acids. Per germline, CDR1 MNHNY and CDR2 SVGAGI (reference sequence). As DNA, the CDR3 is TGTGCCAGCAGGCCGGGACAGGCGGAGTACACCTTC. It encodes CASRPGQAEYTF.

J is TRBJ2-2 and V is TRBV6-5, with unresolved D. Germline V CDR1 and CDR2: MNHEY, SVGAGI. This CDR3 spans 14 amino acids. V was cut by 2 bases and J by 7 bases, with 11 bases left in between. DNA for the CDR3: TGTGCCAGCAGTTACGGCAGGTCGAACGGGGAGCTGTTTTTT. Translating it yields CASSYGRSNGELFF.

This clone has a handful of counts. The V and J genes are TRBV18 and TRBJ1-3; no definite D call. Germline CDR1 is KGHSH and CDR2 is LQKENI. CDR3 length: 17 amino acids. V was trimmed by 2 bases and J by 0 bases, leaving 14 bases between them. CDR3 in amino acids: CASSPITAESSGNTIYF. In DNA, the CDR3 is TGTGCCAGCTCACCAATCACAGCTGAAAGCTCTGGAAACACCATATATTTT. Supplemented by reference TRBV18 and TRBJ1-3, the full variable domain reads NAGVMQNPRHLVRRRGQEARLRCSPMKGHSHVYWYRQLPEEGLKFMVYLQKENIIDESGMPKERFSAEFPKEGPSILRIQQVVRGDSAAYFCASSPITAESSGNTIYFGEGSWLTVV.

A single count supports this clone. V usage is TRBV25-1 and J usage is TRBJ2-1, with D maybe TRBD1 (5 bases). V shed 3 bases and J shed 6 bases, with 12 bases lying between them. This CDR3 comprises 14 residues. Germline CDR1 and CDR2: MGHDK and SYGVNS. The CDR3 DNA is TGTGCCAGCAGTGAGGATAGGGGCCCCAATGAGCAGTTCTTC. Residues: CASSEDRGPNEQFF. Full variable domain (outside the CDR3, taken from reference TRBV25-1 and TRBJ2-1): EADIYQTPRYLVIGTGKKITLECSQTMGHDKMYWYQQDPGMELHLIHYSYGVNSTEKGDLSSESTVSRIRTEHFPLTLESARPSHTSQYLCASSEDRGPNEQFFGPGTRLTVL.

This clone occurred a few times. The rearrangement joins TRBV19 to TRBJ1-2; D not certain. This CDR3 has 15 amino acids. V was clipped by 3 bases and J by 5 bases, with 16 bases between them. CDR1 is LNHDA, CDR2 SQIVND, per germline (reference sequence). CDR3 sequence (DNA): TGTGCCAGTAGTATCGAGGCCGGTGCGACTTATGGCTACACCTTC. Its protein product is CASSIEAGATYGYTF.

The genes are TRBV5-1 and TRBJ2-2; 8 bases match TRBD1. This CDR3 is 15 amino acids long. Trimming removed 0 bases from V and 4 bases from J; junction bases left unmatched: 2. Germline CDR1 reads SGHRS; CDR2 reads YFSETQ. The CDR3 sequence: CASSLAQGATGELFF. CDR3 DNA: TGCGCCAGCAGCTTGGCTCAGGGGGCCACCGGGGAGCTGTTTTTT. The variable domain in full, completed from reference TRBV5-1 and TRBJ2-2, reads KAGVTQTPRYLIKTRGQQVTLSCSPISGHRSVSWYQQTPGQGLQFLFEYFSETQRNKGNFPGRFSGRQFSNSRSEMNVSTLELGDSALYLCASSLAQGATGELFFGEGSRLTVL.

This clone was seen a single time. CDR3 in amino acids: CASSIPQGTWTEAFF. Written as DNA, the CDR3 is TGTGCCAGCAGCATCCCACAGGGGACTTGGACTGAAGCTTTCTTT. The chain is built from TRBV7-9 and TRBJ1-1, with 7 bases that match TRBD1. The CDR3 sequence is 15 residues long. Germline loops: CDR1 SEHNR, CDR2 FQNEAQ (reference sequence). V was clipped by 5 bases and J by 5 bases; unmatched bases: 11.

The chain carries TRBV30 and TRBJ2-3; D unclear. V lost 0 bases and J lost 2, with 6 bases in between. Germline-derived CDR1 and CDR2 are GTSNPN and SVGIG (reference sequence). The CDR3 runs to 13 residues. CDR3 sequence (DNA): TGTGCCTGGAGTGTGGTGGCCACAGATACGCAGTATTTT. It encodes CAWSVVATDTQYF.

This clone was counted only a few times. The rearrangement joins TRBV5-3 to TRBJ2-7, with 9 bases identical to TRBD2. TRBV5-3 is given ORF status, its function remaining uncertain. This CDR3 is built from 14 residues. The ends lost 10 bases at V and 5 bases at J; junction bases unmatched: 13. DNA of the CDR3: TGTGCCCCAGGGAAGGTAGCGGGGGCCCACGAGCAGTACTTC. It encodes CAPGKVAGAHEQYF.

The chain uses TRBV5-1 and TRBJ2-5, with TRBD1 identical over 8 bases. TRBJ2-7 matches the DNA end more closely, so the J call is doubtful. CDR1 and CDR2 (germline): SGHRS, YFSETQ. The CDR3 spans 16 residues. The CDR3 region has the DNA TGCGCCAGCAGGCAAACCGGACGGACAGGGACCTACGAGCAGTACTTC. Encoded protein: CASRQTGRTGTYEQYF.

This clone occurred a few times. This chain connects TRBV7-7 to TRBJ2-7; 9 nucleotides agree with TRBD2. The germline gives CDR1 SSHAT, CDR2 FNYEAQ (reference sequence). Germline trimming cut 4 bases from V and 3 bases from J; bases unmatched to any gene: 1. The CDR3 is made up of 13 amino acids. CDR3 sequence: CASSCSGSYEQYF. The DNA for the CDR3 is TGTGCCAGCAGCTGTAGCGGGAGCTACGAGCAGTACTTC.

The chain combines TRBV5-6 with TRBJ2-7, with a weak D call TRBD2 (5 bases). Germline CDR1 and CDR2: SGHDT and YYEEEE. The V end lost 0 bases, the J end lost 7 bases, and 17 bases lay between the germline ends. There are 15 residues in the CDR3. The CDR3 loop reads CASSLETSPLGEQYF. The CDR3, as DNA: TGTGCCAGCAGCTTGGAAACTAGTCCCCTGGGGGAGCAGTACTTC.

This clone showed up just a few times. The rearrangement joins TRBV28 to TRBJ2-1; no definite D call. Trimming shortened V by 10 bases and J by 8 bases, and 12 bases separated the two germline ends. The CDR3 is made up of 11 amino acids. Germline CDR1 MDHEN, CDR2 SYDVKM. CDR3 sequence (DNA): TGTGCCACCGCGGCCCGGGATGAGCAGTTCTTC. Protein sequence: CATAARDEQFF.

This CDR3 is CASMRGQYEQYF. As DNA, the CDR3 is TGTGCCAGCATGAGGGGGCAGTACGAGCAGTACTTC. The V and J genes are TRBV6-6 and TRBJ2-7; 7 nucleotides match TRBD1. There are 12 residues in the CDR3. Germline V gene sequence: CDR1 MNHNY, CDR2 SVGAGI (reference sequence). The junction had 4 bases not matched to a gene; V was cut back by 7 bases and J by 4 bases.

In its sample, this clone was seen a few times. The rearrangement links TRBV28 to TRBJ2-7, with 7 bases that match TRBD2. V gave up 2 bases and J gave up 2 bases; unmatched junction bases: 6. CDR1 MDHEN and CDR2 SYDVKM come from the germline V gene. The length of the CDR3 is 15 residues. The CDR3 protein is CASSLSGDGTYEQYF. CDR3 nucleotide sequence: TGTGCCAGCAGTTTAAGCGGGGACGGGACCTACGAGCAGTACTTC.

The chain joins TRBV7-9 to TRBJ2-1; 10 bases agree with TRBD1. The germline V gene has CDR1 SEHNR and CDR2 FQNEAQ (reference sequence). The V segment lost 4 bases and the J segment 0 bases; nucleotides outside the gene matches: 12. The CDR3 is 19 amino acids. DNA for the CDR3: TGTGCCAGCAGCTCACCGGGACAGGGGCCTCTCAGCTCCTACAATGAGCAGTTCTTC. Residues: CASSSPGQGPLSSYNEQFF. The full variable domain, rest sourced from reference TRBV7-9 and TRBJ2-1, is DTGVSQNPRHKITKRGQNVTFRCDPISEHNRLYWYRQTLGQGPEFLTYFQNEAQLEKSRLLSDRFSAERPKGSFSTLEIQRTEQGDSAMYLCASSSPGQGPLSSYNEQFFGPGTRLTVL.